The T cell receptor beta chain under discussion was sequenced for a study of shared clonotypes between healthy human individuals. Trimming at V came to 6 bases and at J to 6 bases, leaving 4 bases not matched to a gene. The CDR3 covers 13 residues. The V gene's germline CDR1 is MNHEY and CDR2 SVGAGI. Each replicate PCR on the sorted subsets used approximately 180 ng DNA (approximately 27,000 T cell genomes). Under the authors' procedure: ImmunoSEQ only sent back junction sequences with no quality scores, so filtering was done differently. This table comes from immunoSEQ multiplex PCR, and its TCRdb copy is limited to in-frame clones, with some not included. Clone size and V and J calls were adopted from that table, with D and trimming inferred from the DNA. The table shows some 2 million clones, with roughly 96% occurring only once.

The sequenced sample consisted of naive CD4+ T cells sorted from blood. Subset specified: CD45RA+ positively selected. The chain is built from TRBV6-5 and TRBJ2-2, with 7 bases lining up with TRBD1. The receptor was isolated from a man younger than 30 in good health. The chain's CDR3 is CASRQGFAGELFF. Here the CDR3 DNA reads TGTGCCAGCAGACAGGGGTTTGCCGGGGAGCTGTTTTTT.